This T cell receptor beta chain is from a study of patients and donors after allogeneic stem cell transplantation. This clonotype was recorded a few times. TCRdb passed the RT-PCR reads through MiXCR, listing each CDR3 protein once. The profile shows some 880,000 distinct CDR3 sequences, roughly 18% of them singletons. With 0 bases clipped from V and 3 bases from J, the junction kept 5 bases outside the gene matches. Germline V lookup: CDR1 LGHNA, CDR2 YSLEER. The CDR3 spans 16 residues. The chain links TRBV4-3 to TRBJ2-1; 7 nucleotides match TRBD2. This receptor was obtained from a human donor who was either an allogeneic HSCT recipient or a stem cell or donor lymphocyte infusion donor (not recorded which). It is not recorded whose cells these are; they may come from a transplant donor. Sequences were obtained from blood, either unsorted or a sorted T cell fraction (not recorded which). The CDR3 is CASSQDRASGYNEQFF. Written as DNA, the CDR3 is TGCGCCAGCAGCCAAGATAGGGCTAGCGGCTACAATGAGCAGTTCTTC.